This T cell receptor beta chain comes out of a study of blood T cell repertoires in COVID-19. This CDR3 spans 15 amino acids. Germline CDR1 is SNHLY and CDR2 is FYNNEI. With V trimmed by 4 bases and J by 2 bases, 6 bases remained unmatched. Sequenced by immunoSEQ multiplex PCR; TCRdb stores in-frame clones only, minus some. The sample yields about 180,000 clones, 65% to 90% seen once. The V call is TRBV2, the J call TRBJ1-1, with 8 bases identical to TRBD1. Sample: peripheral blood. The TCR sequence derives from a man aged 45-60 years with active or convalescent COVID-19. CDR3 sequence: CASSVSTGANTEAFF. DNA of the CDR3: TGTGCCAGCAGTGTTTCGACAGGGGCAAACACTGAAGCTTTCTTT.